The 19 T cell receptor beta chains reported below all come from one sample, sequenced in a study of post-analysis software for immune sequencing data. Notes on the study in general: Patients had higher frequencies than controls of roughly 5 TRBV segments, including TRBV5-6, TRBV5-1 and TRBV20-1.

The authors incorporated unique molecular identifiers into the TCR beta cDNA libraries. In TCRdb, the PCR reads were re-called with MiXCR into one record per CDR3 protein. The sample contains around 700,000 distinct CDR3 sequences, approximately 60% of which appear only once. No cognate antigen is known for these TCRs. The sequencing sample was made of blood. The receptors were sampled from a girl aged 2-10 years with multiple sclerosis.

The gene calls are TRBV27 and TRBJ2-5; D is undetermined. The DNA end lines up better with TRBJ2-7; the J call may be wrong. This CDR3 is 15 amino acids long. Germline V lookup: CDR1 MNHEY, CDR2 SMNVEV (reference sequence). CDR3 region: CASSPYREFCYEQYF. The CDR3 DNA reads TGTGCCAGCAGTCCATACAGAGAATTCTGCTACGAGCAGTACTTC.

V is TRBV5-1 and J is TRBJ2-1; D remains ambiguous. Per the germline V gene, CDR1 is SGHRS and CDR2 is YFSETQ. Deletions cut 4 bases from V and 9 bases from J, with 14 bases between. The CDR3 length is 13 residues. The CDR3 here is CASSTVPTIEQFF. The CDR3 region has the DNA TGCGCCAGCAGCACTGTCCCGACGATTGAGCAGTTCTTC.

V and J are TRBV7-9 and TRBJ1-2; D is unresolved. V dropped 2 bases and J dropped 6 bases, with 10 bases sitting between them. This CDR3 has 13 amino acids. The germline V gene has CDR1 SEHNR and CDR2 FQNEAQ (reference sequence). The CDR3 is CASSLSNSDGYTF. CDR3 DNA: TGTGCCAGCAGCTTATCTAACAGCGATGGCTACACCTTC. Full variable domain (remainder filled in from reference TRBV7-9 and TRBJ1-2): DTGVSQNPRHKITKRGQNVTFRCDPISEHNRLYWYRQTLGQGPEFLTYFQNEAQLEKSRLLSDRFSAERPKGSFSTLEIQRTEQGDSAMYLCASSLSNSDGYTFGSGTRLTVV.

The genes are TRBV5-1 and TRBJ2-5, with 9 bases aligning to TRBD2. Trimming removed 0 bases from V and 6 bases from J; junction bases left unmatched: 6. This CDR3 is 15 amino acids long. The germline V gene encodes CDR1 SGHRS and CDR2 YFSETQ. The chain's CDR3 is CASSLAPSGRKTQYF. The CDR3 nucleotides are TGCGCCAGCAGCTTGGCCCCAAGCGGGAGGAAGACCCAGTACTTC.

The genes are TRBV2 and TRBJ2-1; 14 nucleotides agree with TRBD2. Losses at the gene ends were 5 bases for V and 8 bases for J; bases not matched to a gene: 5. The length of the CDR3 is 15 residues. Looked up from germline, CDR1 is SNHLY and CDR2 is FYNNEI. The CDR3 DNA reads TGTGCCAGCAGTTCGGGACTAGCGGGGGTATATGAGCAGTTCTTC. This gives the protein CASSSGLAGVYEQFF.

In nucleotides, the CDR3 is TGCGCCAGCACCACAGACTTGAGCACAGATACGCAGTATTTT. Its protein is CASTTDLSTDTQYF. This rearrangement joins TRBV5-1 to TRBJ2-3; D is unclear. The CDR3 runs 14 residues. Trimming removed 6 bases from V and 0 bases from J, with 11 bases in between. Germline CDR1 SGHRS, CDR2 YFSETQ.

V and J are TRBV9 and TRBJ1-1; perhaps TRBD1 as D (5 bases). The CDR3 covers 15 residues. Trimming removed 4 bases from V and 1 base from J, with 14 bases in between. Germline loops: CDR1 SGDLS, CDR2 YYNGEE. CDR3 loop: CASSPRDSPNTEAFF. In DNA form, the CDR3 reads TGTGCCAGCAGCCCCCGGGACTCCCCGAACACTGAAGCTTTCTTT. Together with reference TRBV9 and TRBJ1-1, the CDR3 gives the full variable domain: DSGVTQTPKHLITATGQRVTLRCSPRSGDLSVYWYQQSLDQGLQFLIQYYNGEERAKGNILERFSAQQFPDLHSELNLSSLELGDSALYFCASSPRDSPNTEAFFGQGTRLTVV.

In its sample, this clonotype was seen a few times. V and J are TRBV20-1 and TRBJ2-5; 7 nucleotides align to TRBD2. CDR1 DFQATT and CDR2 SNEGSKA come from the germline V gene (reference sequence). The CDR3 totals 15 residues. V lost 0 bases to trimming and J lost 1 base; unmatched junction nucleotides: 5. The CDR3 DNA follows: TGCAGTGCTAGAGATGCTGGCGGGGGCCAAGAGACCCAGTACTTC. Amino acid sequence: CSARDAGGGQETQYF.

There are a few counts of this clonotype. The chain carries TRBV5-1 and TRBJ2-5; D is possibly TRBD1 or TRBD2 (5 bases each). CDR1 is SGHRS and CDR2 is YFSETQ in the germline V gene. The CDR3 totals 15 residues. Deletions cut 0 bases from V and 1 base from J, with 10 bases between. Here the CDR3 reads CASSLDGALQETQYF. The CDR3 coding sequence is TGCGCCAGCAGCTTGGACGGGGCCCTCCAAGAGACCCAGTACTTC.

The chain uses TRBV7-2 and TRBJ2-5, with TRBD2 as a possible D gene (5 bases). Germline V gives CDR1 SGHTA, CDR2 FQGNSA. The CDR3 is 18 amino acids. V was cut by 0 bases and J by 4 bases, with 21 bases left in between. In DNA, the CDR3 is TGTGCCAGCAGCTTAGCTTCCGTATGGGGAGTAGGTTTAGAGACCCAGTACTTC. Its translation is CASSLASVWGVGLETQYF.

The chain is built from TRBV7-2 and TRBJ2-5; 9 bases line up with TRBD2. Trimming at V came to 3 bases and at J to 5 bases, leaving 10 bases not matched to a gene. Looked up from germline, CDR1 is SGHTA and CDR2 is FQGNSA. This CDR3 has 16 amino acids. CDR3 DNA: TGTGCCAGCAGCTTGGTTAGCGGGGGCATTGGGGAGACCCAGTACTTC. Translation: CASSLVSGGIGETQYF. The complete variable domain, with remaining parts taken from reference TRBV7-2 and TRBJ2-5, reads GAGVSQSPSNKVTEKGKDVELRCDPISGHTALYWYRQSLGQGLEFLIYFQGNSAPDKSGLPSDRFSAERTGGSVSTLTIQRTQQEDSAVYLCASSLVSGGIGETQYFGPGTRLLVL.

The rearrangement links TRBV11-2 to TRBJ2-1; D unresolved. Germline-derived CDR1 and CDR2 are SGHAT and FQNNGV. The CDR3 is made up of 17 amino acids. V lost 0 bases, J lost 1 base, and 13 bases lay in between. The chain's CDR3 is CASSLDFRSLSYNEQFF. In DNA, the CDR3 is TGTGCCAGCAGCTTAGATTTCCGAAGCCTTTCCTACAATGAGCAGTTCTTC.

The chain combines TRBV5-1 with TRBJ2-5; 9 nucleotides match TRBD1. The end of the DNA aligns better with TRBJ2-7, so the J call may be wrong. Germline CDR1 is SGHRS and CDR2 is YFSETQ. The CDR3 spans 14 residues. In DNA, the CDR3 is TGCGCCAGCCCCTCCGGGACAGGGTCGATCGAGCAGTACTTC. Translation gives CASPSGTGSIEQYF.

The rearrangement uses TRBV18 and TRBJ2-1, with D maybe TRBD1 (6 bases). Germline CDR1 and CDR2: KGHSH and LQKENI. The CDR3 totals 15 residues. With 3 bases removed from V and 6 bases from J, the gap between germline ends came to 15 bases. The CDR3 is CASSPISDSFNEQFF. CDR3 DNA sequence: TGTGCCAGCTCACCTATCTCGGACAGCTTCAATGAGCAGTTCTTC. The full variable domain, in which reference TRBV18 and TRBJ2-1 provide the parts outside the CDR3, is NAGVMQNPRHLVRRRGQEARLRCSPMKGHSHVYWYRQLPEEGLKFMVYLQKENIIDESGMPKERFSAEFPKEGPSILRIQQVVRGDSAAYFCASSPISDSFNEQFFGPGTRLTVL.

The chain couples TRBV5-6 to TRBJ2-4, with TRBD2 as a possible D gene (6 bases). The CDR3 runs 16 residues. V was shortened by 1 base and J by 1 base, with 12 bases between the two germline ends. Per the germline V gene, CDR1 is SGHDT and CDR2 is YYEEEE. This CDR3 is CASSLRGAGAKNIQYF. The CDR3 DNA reads as TGTGCCAGCAGCTTGCGCGGCGCGGGGGCCAAAAACATTCAGTACTTC.

This clonotype was seen a few times. The V call is TRBV14, the J call TRBJ2-7; 11 nucleotides match TRBD2. The CDR3 is 15 amino acids. Germline V gene lookup returns CDR1 SGHDN and CDR2 FVKESK. The ends lost 4 bases at V and 3 bases at J; junction bases unmatched: 5. The CDR3 reads CASSLAGGTFYEQYF. The CDR3 DNA reads TGTGCCAGCAGCCTAGCGGGAGGGACATTCTACGAGCAGTACTTC.

The chain combines TRBV10-3 with TRBJ2-1; maybe TRBD1 (5 bases). This CDR3 is 14 amino acids long. Trimming left V 4 bases short and J 6 bases short, with 13 bases between. Per the germline V gene, CDR1 is ENHRY and CDR2 is SYGVKD. The CDR3 DNA reads TGTGCCATCAGTGTTGGCAGGGTAAGCAATGAGCAGTTCTTC. Residues: CAISVGRVSNEQFF.

CDR3 residues: CSARESAGPGDTQYF. CDR3 coding DNA: TGCAGTGCTAGAGAGTCAGCGGGACCAGGGGATACGCAGTATTTT. The rearrangement joins TRBV20-1 to TRBJ2-3, with 7 bases aligning to TRBD2. The germline CDR1 and CDR2 sequences are DFQATT and SNEGSKA (reference sequence). The ends lost 0 bases at V and 6 bases at J; junction bases unmatched: 9. The CDR3 sequence is 15 residues long.

This clonotype was seen more than once but under ten times. This chain connects TRBV29-1 to TRBJ2-5; D is perhaps TRBD2 (6 bases). Trimming removed 3 bases at V and 5 bases at J, with 19 bases between. This CDR3 comprises 15 residues. Germline CDR1 is SQVTM and CDR2 is ANQGSEA. The CDR3 is CSVEVFAGPSETQYF. The CDR3 DNA reads as TGCAGCGTTGAGGTATTTGCGGGACCCTCGGAGACCCAGTACTTC.